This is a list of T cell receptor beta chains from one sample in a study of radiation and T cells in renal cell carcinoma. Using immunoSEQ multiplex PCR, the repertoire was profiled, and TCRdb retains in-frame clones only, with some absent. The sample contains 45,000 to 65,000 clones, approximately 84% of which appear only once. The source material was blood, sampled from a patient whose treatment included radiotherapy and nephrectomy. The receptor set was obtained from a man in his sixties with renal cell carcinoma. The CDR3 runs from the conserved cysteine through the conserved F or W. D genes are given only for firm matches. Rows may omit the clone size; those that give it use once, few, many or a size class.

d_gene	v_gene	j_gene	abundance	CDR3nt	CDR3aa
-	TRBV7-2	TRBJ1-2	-	TGTGCCAGCAGCTTACCGGGGGAATATGGCTACACCTTC	CASSLPGEYGYTF
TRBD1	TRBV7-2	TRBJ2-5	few	TGTGCCAGCAGCCCGGGGACAGGTATGGGACTGGAGACCCAGTACTTC	CASSPGTGMGLETQYF
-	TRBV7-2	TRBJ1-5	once	TGTGCCAGCAGCCTCGGGACCGGCAATCAGCCCCAGCATTTT	CASSLGTGNQPQHF
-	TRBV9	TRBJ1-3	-	TGTGCCAGCAGCGTAGGGGTGGATTTCTCTGGAAACACCATATATTTT	CASSVGVDFSGNTIYF
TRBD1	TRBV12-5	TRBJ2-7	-	TGTGCTAGTGGCCCCATCGGACAGGGTTTCTACGAGCAGTACTTC	CASGPIGQGFYEQYF
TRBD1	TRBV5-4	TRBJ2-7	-	TGTGCCAGCAGCCCGGGACAGACCTACGAGCAGTACTTC	CASSPGQTYEQYF
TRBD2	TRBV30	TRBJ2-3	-	TGTGCCTGGAGCGCTAGCGGGGGGGGTTCAGATACGCAGTATTTT	CAWSASGGGSDTQYF
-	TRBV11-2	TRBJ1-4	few	TGTGCCAGCAGCTTAACGGACCGAAAACTGTTTTTT	CASSLTDRKLFF
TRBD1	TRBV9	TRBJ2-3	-	TGTGCCAGCAGCGCTCGTGCCGGGACAGGGACAGATACGCAGTATTTT	CASSARAGTGTDTQYF
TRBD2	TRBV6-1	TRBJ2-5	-	TGTGCCAGCAGTGGGTTTGGGGACTACTTCCAAGAGACCCAGTACTTC	CASSGFGDYFQETQYF
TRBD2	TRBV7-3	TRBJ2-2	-	TGTGCCAGCAGCCCTACACTTATTCGGACTAGCGGGATCATTTCGAACACCGGGGAGCTGTTTTTT	CASSPTLIRTSGIISNTGELFF
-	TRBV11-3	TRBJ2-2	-	TGTGCCAGCAGCGAGAACACCGGGGAGCTGTTTTTT	CASSENTGELFF
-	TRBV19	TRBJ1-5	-	TGTGCCAGTAGTCCCCCGGGAACCAATCAGCCCCAGCATTTT	CASSPPGTNQPQHF
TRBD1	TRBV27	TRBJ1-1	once	TGTGCCAGCAGTTCCACGACAGGGGGCGCCACTGAAGCTTTCTTT	CASSSTTGGATEAFF
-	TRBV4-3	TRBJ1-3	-	TGCGCCAGCAGCCAAGAAGTGGGATCTGGAAACACCATATATTTT	CASSQEVGSGNTIYF
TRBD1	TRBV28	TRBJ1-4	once	TGTGCCAGCCAGCAGGGGGGGTTGGGTGAAAAACTGTTTTTT	CASQQGGLGEKLFF
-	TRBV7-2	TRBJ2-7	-	TGTGCCAGCAGCTTAGGCGGTCGGGGGCAGCGAGGCAACGAGCAGTACTTC	CASSLGGRGQRGNEQYF
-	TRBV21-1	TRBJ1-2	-	TGTGCCAGCGAACTTGTCCCGGGACTTCAAAAGTGGACTAACTATGGCTACACCTTC	CASELVPGLQKWTNYGYTF
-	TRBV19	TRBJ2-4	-	TGTGCCAGTAGTCCCGTCGAGAAAGCCAAAAACATTCAGTACTTC	CASSPVEKAKNIQYF
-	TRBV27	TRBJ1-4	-	TGTGCCAGCAGCCCGTCCGGGGGAACTAATGAAAAACTGTTTTTT	CASSPSGGTNEKLFF
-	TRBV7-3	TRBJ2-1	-	TGTGCCAGCAGCCCCGACATGACCTACAATGAGCAGTTCTTC	CASSPDMTYNEQFF
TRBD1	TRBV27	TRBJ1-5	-	TGTGCCAGCAGCCTGGACAGGGGTCAGCCCCAGCATTTT	CASSLDRGQPQHF
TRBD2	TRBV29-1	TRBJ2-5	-	TGCAGCGTTGAAGAGGGAGGGAAAGAGACCCAGTACTTC	CSVEEGGKETQYF
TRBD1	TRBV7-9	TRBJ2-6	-	TGTGCCAGCAGTCCAGGGGGTCGGACTGGGGCCAACGTCCTGACTTTC	CASSPGGRTGANVLTF
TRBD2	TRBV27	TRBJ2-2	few	TGTGCCAGCAAGCTCGGACTAGCGGGACTAACCGGGGAGCTGTTTTTT	CASKLGLAGLTGELFF
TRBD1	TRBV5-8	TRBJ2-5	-	TGTGCCAGCAGCCTCCGGGACAGGGTTGAGACCCAGTACTTC	CASSLRDRVETQYF
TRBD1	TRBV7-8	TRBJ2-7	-	TGTGCCAGCAGCTTAACCGGGACAGGGTTGTCCTACGAGCAGTACTTC	CASSLTGTGLSYEQYF
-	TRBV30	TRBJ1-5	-	TGTGCCTGGAGAGGGGAAGGGCATCAGCCCCAGCATTTT	CAWRGEGHQPQHF
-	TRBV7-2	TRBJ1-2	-	TGTGCCAGCAGCCTCTCCCAGGGGTTGGTGGATGGCTACACCTTC	CASSLSQGLVDGYTF
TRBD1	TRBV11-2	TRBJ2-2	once	TGTGCCAGCAGCTGGGGGACAGGGGGAACCGGGGAGCTGTTTTTT	CASSWGTGGTGELFF
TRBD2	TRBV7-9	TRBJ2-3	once	TGTGCCAGCAGCTCCCTGGGACTAGCGGGGGCCCTCACAGATACGCAGTATTTT	CASSSLGLAGALTDTQYF
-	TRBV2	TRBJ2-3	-	TGTGCCAGCCTGAGGACCTCGGTCACAGATACGCAGTATTTT	CASLRTSVTDTQYF
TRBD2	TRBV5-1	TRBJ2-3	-	TGCGCCAGCAGCGGGGGACTAGCGGGAGGGCTAGATACGCAGTATTTT	CASSGGLAGGLDTQYF
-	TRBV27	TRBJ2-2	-	TGTGCCAGCAGTTTTTTACTGGCCAACACCGGGGAGCTGTTTTTT	CASSFLLANTGELFF
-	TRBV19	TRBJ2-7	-	TGTGCCAGCCAGCCGGGTTTTGCCTCCTACGAGCAGTACTTC	CASQPGFASYEQYF
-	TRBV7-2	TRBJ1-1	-	TGTGCCAGCAGCTTAGAACAGAACACTGAAGCTTTCTTT	CASSLEQNTEAFF
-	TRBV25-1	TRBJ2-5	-	TGTGCCAGCAACGGGGATCAAGAGACCCAGTACTTC	CASNGDQETQYF
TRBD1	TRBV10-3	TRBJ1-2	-	TGTGCCATCAGTGAAAGGACAGGGGAGAACTATGGCTACACCTTC	CAISERTGENYGYTF
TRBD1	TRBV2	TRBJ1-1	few	TGTGCCAGCAGTTACACGTTAGGGGGCGAAGCTTTCTTT	CASSYTLGGEAFF
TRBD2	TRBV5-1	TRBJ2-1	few	TGCGCCAGCAGCTTGCTCCGGGCTAGCGGGGGACAAGGACGGGCCAATGAGCAGTTCTTC	CASSLLRASGGQGRANEQFF
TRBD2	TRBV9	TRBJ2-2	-	TGTGCCAGCAGCGTAGGTTCTGGGTCGGGGGGGACCCACGGGGAGCTGTTTTTT	CASSVGSGSGGTHGELFF
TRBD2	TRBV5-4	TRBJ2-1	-	TGTGCCAGCAGCTTGGGAAGGCAACTAGCGCCCGCTCGAAATGAGCAGTTCTTC	CASSLGRQLAPARNEQFF
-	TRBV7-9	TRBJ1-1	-	TGTGCCAGCAGCTTACGAAAAACGAACACTGAAGCTTTCTTT	CASSLRKTNTEAFF
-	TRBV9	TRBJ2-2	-	TGTGCCAGCAGCGTAGCCCCTCATACCGGGGAGCTGTTTTTT	CASSVAPHTGELFF
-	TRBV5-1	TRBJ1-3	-	TGCGCCAGCAGCTTGGGAGCGGTCCGCTCTGGAAACACCATATATTTT	CASSLGAVRSGNTIYF
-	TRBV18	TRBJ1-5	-	TGTGCCAGCTCACCAAGAGGGTCAAGCAATCAGCCCCAGCATTTT	CASSPRGSSNQPQHF
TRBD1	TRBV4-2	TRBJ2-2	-	TGTGCCAGCAGCCAGGGGACAGGAGAAAGGACCGGGGAGCTGTTTTTT	CASSQGTGERTGELFF
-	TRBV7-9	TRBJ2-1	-	TGTGCCAGCAGCTTAGGGGACTCCTCCTACAATGAGCAGTTCTTC	CASSLGDSSYNEQFF
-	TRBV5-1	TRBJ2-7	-	TGCGCCAGCAGCTTGGCCTCGGTCTACGAGCAGTACTTC	CASSLASVYEQYF
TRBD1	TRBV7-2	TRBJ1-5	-	TGTGCCAGCAGCTTACAAACAGGGGGAGGGAATCAGCCCCAGCATTTT	CASSLQTGGGNQPQHF
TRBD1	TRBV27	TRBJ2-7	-	TGTGCCACCAGGACAGGGGCTTGGGACGAGCAGTACTTC	CATRTGAWDEQYF